The 11 T cell receptor beta chains listed next were all sequenced from one sample in a study of PD-L1 blockade in urothelial cancer. The repertoire was sequenced with immunoSEQ multiplex PCR; TCRdb's copy has only in-frame clones and lacks some. The table records 55,000 to 70,000 clones, approximately 80% of them present only once. Sequencing used PBMCs, obtained around atezolizumab (anti-PD-L1) treatment. The receptor set was obtained from a man aged 70 or older with urothelial cancer.

This clone has just one count. This chain links TRBV15 with TRBJ1-2, with a tentative D call TRBD1 (6 bases). Germline-derived CDR1 and CDR2 are LNHNV and YYDKDF (reference sequence). The germline V and J ends were trimmed by 3 bases and 0 bases, with 17 bases remaining between them. The CDR3 contains 17 residues. As DNA, the CDR3 is TGTGCCACCAGCAGGTACCCCCGGACAGACCCTAACTATGGCTACACCTTC. Its protein is CATSRYPRTDPNYGYTF.

This sequence joins TRBV28 and TRBJ1-5, with TRBD1 matching over 8 bases. The CDR3 contains 20 residues. Germline V gives CDR1 MDHEN, CDR2 SYDVKM. After removal of 6 bases from V and 0 bases from J, the junction contained 19 bases not matched to a gene. CDR3: CASRLRQGNFWSHSNQPQHF. CDR3 coding DNA: TGTGCCAGCAGGCTAAGACAGGGGAATTTCTGGTCCCATAGCAATCAGCCCCAGCATTTT.

V is TRBV5-1 and J is TRBJ2-3; 11 positions agree with TRBD1. V shed 4 bases and J 4 bases; nucleotides not matched to a gene: 8. This CDR3 has 16 residues. Germline loops: CDR1 SGHRS, CDR2 YFSETQ. DNA for the CDR3: TGCGCCAGCAGCCCCCTGGTGGGACAGGGGGCAGATACGCAGTATTTT. It yields the protein CASSPLVGQGADTQYF.

The chain links TRBV19 to TRBJ1-5; D is unclear. Per the germline V gene, CDR1 is LNHDA and CDR2 is SQIVND (reference sequence). Deletions cut 2 bases from V and 6 bases from J, with 11 bases between. The CDR3 runs 14 residues. The CDR3 DNA reads TGTGCCAGTAGTATAAACGGCCGGGGTCAGCCCCAGCATTTT. Its protein is CASSINGRGQPQHF.

This chain links TRBV5-1 with TRBJ2-1; D is ambiguous. The V end was cut by 4 bases, the J end by 4 bases, with 18 bases between. From germline, CDR1 is SGHRS and CDR2 YFSETQ. CDR3 length: 16 residues. DNA of the CDR3: TGCGCCAGCAGCCCCCTTGTGTCAGGAACATACAATGAGCAGTTCTTC. Translated, it gives CASSPLVSGTYNEQFF. The full variable domain, rest sourced from reference TRBV5-1 and TRBJ2-1, is KAGVTQTPRYLIKTRGQQVTLSCSPISGHRSVSWYQQTPGQGLQFLFEYFSETQRNKGNFPGRFSGRQFSNSRSEMNVSTLELGDSALYLCASSPLVSGTYNEQFFGPGTRLTVL.

The chain is built from TRBV5-1 and TRBJ2-7, with D perhaps TRBD1 (5 bases). Per germline, CDR1 SGHRS and CDR2 YFSETQ. Trimming removed 1 base at V and 1 base at J, with 9 bases between. The CDR3 consists of 14 residues. The CDR3 loop reads CASSLRQGSYEQYF. In DNA, the CDR3 is TGCGCCAGCAGCTTGAGGCAGGGATCCTACGAGCAGTACTTC.

The J gene is TRBJ2-3, the V gene TRBV5-1, with 10 positions matching TRBD2. Germline CDR1 is SGHRS and CDR2 is YFSETQ. This CDR3 is built from 16 residues. V gave up 4 bases and J gave up 4 bases; unmatched junction bases: 9. The CDR3, as DNA: TGCGCCAGCAGCGGTGGACTAGCGGTGGGGGCAGATACGCAGTATTTT. It specifies CASSGGLAVGADTQYF.

This sequence joins TRBV28 and TRBJ1-2; 7 bases fit TRBD1. Per germline, CDR1 MDHEN and CDR2 SYDVKM. The CDR3 has 14 amino acids. Trimming removed 2 bases from V and 3 bases from J; junction bases left unmatched: 3. The CDR3 DNA reads TGTGCCAGCAGTTTAAGGGGGCTATACTATGGCTACACCTTC. It specifies CASSLRGLYYGYTF.

The gene calls are TRBV10-3 and TRBJ1-5; tentative D call: TRBD1 (5 bases). Germline V gene lookup returns CDR1 ENHRY and CDR2 SYGVKD. This CDR3 region has 13 residues. V was cut by 11 bases and J by 3 bases, with 14 bases left in between. The CDR3 DNA is TGTGCCCATCAAGGGGCCCCCAATCAGCCCCAGCATTTT. This gives the protein CAHQGAPNQPQHF.

DNA of the CDR3: TGTGCCAGCAGTTCAAGGACAGGGAGGCTGTTTTTT. It translates to CASSSRTGRLFF. This chain joins TRBV28 and TRBJ1-4; 8 nucleotides agree with TRBD1. The CDR3 extends over 12 amino acids. The germline V gene has CDR1 MDHEN and CDR2 SYDVKM. V was clipped by 4 bases and J by 14 bases; unmatched bases: 6.

In the case of this clone: The identical CDR3 is also encoded by other nucleotide sequences in the sample. This sequence joins TRBV7-9 and TRBJ2-7; TRBD1 matches at 7 bases. This CDR3 has 12 residues. Germline V gives CDR1 SEHNR, CDR2 FQNEAQ (reference sequence). V shed 4 bases, J shed 3 bases, and the junction held 0 bases outside the gene matches. This CDR3 is CASSYRGYEQYF. The CDR3 bases are TGTGCCAGCAGCTACAGGGGCTACGAGCAGTACTTC.